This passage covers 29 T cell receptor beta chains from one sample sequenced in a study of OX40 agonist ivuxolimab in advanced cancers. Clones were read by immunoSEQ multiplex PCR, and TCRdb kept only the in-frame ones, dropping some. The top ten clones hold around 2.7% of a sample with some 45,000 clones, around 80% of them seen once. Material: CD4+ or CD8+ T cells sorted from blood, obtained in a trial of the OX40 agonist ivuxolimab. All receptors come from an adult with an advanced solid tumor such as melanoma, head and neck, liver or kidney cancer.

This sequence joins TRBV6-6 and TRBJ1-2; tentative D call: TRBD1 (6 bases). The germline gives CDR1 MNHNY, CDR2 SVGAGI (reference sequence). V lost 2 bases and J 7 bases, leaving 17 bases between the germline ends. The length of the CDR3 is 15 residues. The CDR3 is CASSYEGLDRRGYTF. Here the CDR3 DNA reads TGTGCCAGCAGTTACGAGGGCTTGGACAGACGTGGCTACACCTTC.

CDR3 bases: TGCAGCGTCCTCCTATCCTATGGCTACACCTTC. It codes for CSVLLSYGYTF. V gene TRBV29-1 combines with J gene TRBJ1-2; D not resolved. CDR1 and CDR2 from the germline V gene are SQVTM and ANQGSEA. The CDR3 has 11 residues. The V end was cut by 6 bases, the J end by 4 bases, with 9 bases between.

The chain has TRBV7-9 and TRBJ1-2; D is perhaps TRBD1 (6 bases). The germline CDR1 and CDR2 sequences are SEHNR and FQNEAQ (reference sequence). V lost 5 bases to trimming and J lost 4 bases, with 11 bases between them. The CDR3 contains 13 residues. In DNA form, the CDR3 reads TGTGCCAGCAGCCCGACAGGAGGCTATGGCTACACCTTC. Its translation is CASSPTGGYGYTF.

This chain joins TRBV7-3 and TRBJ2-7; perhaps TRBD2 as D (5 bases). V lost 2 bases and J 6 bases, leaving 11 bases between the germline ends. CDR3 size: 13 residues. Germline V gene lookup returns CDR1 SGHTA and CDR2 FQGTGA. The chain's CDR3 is CASSLDLRGEQYF. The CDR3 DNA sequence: TGTGCCAGCAGCTTAGATTTACGGGGCGAGCAGTACTTC.

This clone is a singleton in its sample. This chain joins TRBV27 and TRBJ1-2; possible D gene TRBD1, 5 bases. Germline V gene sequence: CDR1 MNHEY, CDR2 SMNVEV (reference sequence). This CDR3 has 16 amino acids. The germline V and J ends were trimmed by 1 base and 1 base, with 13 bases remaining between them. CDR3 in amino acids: CASSLLWSDSNYGYTF. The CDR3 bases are TGTGCCAGCAGTTTATTATGGTCCGACAGTAACTATGGCTACACCTTC.

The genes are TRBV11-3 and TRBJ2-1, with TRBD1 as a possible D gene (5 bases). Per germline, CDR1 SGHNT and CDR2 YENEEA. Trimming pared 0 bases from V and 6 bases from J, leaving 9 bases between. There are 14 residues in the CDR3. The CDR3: CASSLDRQGNEQFF. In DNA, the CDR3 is TGTGCCAGCAGCTTAGATCGGCAGGGCAATGAGCAGTTCTTC.

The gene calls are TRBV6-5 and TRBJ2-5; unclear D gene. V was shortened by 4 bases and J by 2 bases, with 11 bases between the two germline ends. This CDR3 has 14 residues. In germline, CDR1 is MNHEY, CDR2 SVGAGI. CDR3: CASSFRQLQETQYF. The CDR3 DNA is TGTGCCAGCAGTTTCCGACAACTACAAGAGACCCAGTACTTC.

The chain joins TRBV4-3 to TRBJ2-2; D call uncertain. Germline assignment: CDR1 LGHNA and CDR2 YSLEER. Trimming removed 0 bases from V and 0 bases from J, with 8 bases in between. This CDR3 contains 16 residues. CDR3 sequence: CASSQDERPNTGELFF. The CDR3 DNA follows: TGCGCCAGCAGCCAAGATGAACGTCCGAACACCGGGGAGCTGTTTTTT.

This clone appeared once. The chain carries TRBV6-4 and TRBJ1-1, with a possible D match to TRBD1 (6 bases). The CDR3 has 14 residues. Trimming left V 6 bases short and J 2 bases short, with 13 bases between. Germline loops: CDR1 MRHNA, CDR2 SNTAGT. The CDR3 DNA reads TGTGCCAGCAGAATGACAGGAGAAAACACTGAAGCTTTCTTT. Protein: CASRMTGENTEAFF.

The CDR3 loop reads CASSDWGRDSPLHF. CDR3 nucleotides: TGTGCCAGCAGTGATTGGGGAAGGGATTCACCCCTCCACTTT. The rearrangement uses TRBV6-5 and TRBJ1-6; D unclear. V was trimmed by 5 bases and J by 8 bases, leaving 13 bases between them. The CDR3 runs 14 residues. The germline gives CDR1 MNHEY, CDR2 SVGAGI.

CDR3 in amino acids: CASSRTGVSNYGYTF. In nucleotides, the CDR3 is TGTGCCAGCAGTCGTACAGGGGTTTCTAACTATGGCTACACCTTC. The rearrangement uses TRBV6-6 and TRBJ1-2; TRBD1 matches 7 bases. Germline V gene lookup returns CDR1 MNHNY and CDR2 SVGAGI (reference sequence). The CDR3 has 15 amino acids. V trimming: 5 bases; J trimming: 0 bases; junction bases outside the gene matches: 6.

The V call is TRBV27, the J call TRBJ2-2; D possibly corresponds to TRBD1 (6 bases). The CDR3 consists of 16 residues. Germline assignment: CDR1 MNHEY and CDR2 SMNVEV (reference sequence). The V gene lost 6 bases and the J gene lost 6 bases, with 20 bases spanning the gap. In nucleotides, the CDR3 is TGTGCCAGCAGCGCCACAGGGTCCGTGTGGGCCGGGGAGCTGTTTTTT. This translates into CASSATGSVWAGELFF.

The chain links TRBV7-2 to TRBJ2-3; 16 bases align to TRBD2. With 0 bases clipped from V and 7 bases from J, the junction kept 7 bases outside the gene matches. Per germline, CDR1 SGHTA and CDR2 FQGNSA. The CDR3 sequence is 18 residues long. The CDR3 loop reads CASSLAVGLAGGGNTQYF. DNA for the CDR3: TGTGCCAGCAGCTTAGCTGTGGGACTAGCGGGAGGGGGAAATACGCAGTATTTT.

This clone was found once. In nucleotides, the CDR3 is TGTGCCAGCTCACCTCAATCAGGCTATGGCTACACCTTC. Its protein is CASSPQSGYGYTF. V and J are TRBV18 and TRBJ1-2, with D uncertain. The germline CDR1 and CDR2 sequences are KGHSH and LQKENI. V shed 3 bases and J shed 4 bases, with 9 bases lying between them. This CDR3 region has 13 residues.

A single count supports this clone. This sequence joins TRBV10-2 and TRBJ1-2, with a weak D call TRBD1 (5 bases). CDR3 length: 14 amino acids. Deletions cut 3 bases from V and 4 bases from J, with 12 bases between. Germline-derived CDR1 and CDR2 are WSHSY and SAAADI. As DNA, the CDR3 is TGCGCCAGCAGTGATATCGGGGGTGTCTATGGCTACACCTTC. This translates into CASSDIGGVYGYTF.

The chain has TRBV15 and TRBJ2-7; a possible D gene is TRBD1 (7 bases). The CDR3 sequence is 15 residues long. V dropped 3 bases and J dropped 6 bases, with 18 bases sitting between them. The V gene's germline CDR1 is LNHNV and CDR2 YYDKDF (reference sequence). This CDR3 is CATSSRGTEYSEQYF. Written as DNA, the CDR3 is TGTGCCACCAGCAGTCGGGGGACAGAGTACTCCGAGCAGTACTTC. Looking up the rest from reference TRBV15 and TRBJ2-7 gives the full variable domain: DAMVIQNPRYQVTQFGKPVTLSCSQTLNHNVMYWYQQKSSQAPKLLFHYYDKDFNNEADTPDNFQSRRPNTSFCFLDIRSPGLGDTAMYLCATSSRGTEYSEQYFGPGTRLTVT.

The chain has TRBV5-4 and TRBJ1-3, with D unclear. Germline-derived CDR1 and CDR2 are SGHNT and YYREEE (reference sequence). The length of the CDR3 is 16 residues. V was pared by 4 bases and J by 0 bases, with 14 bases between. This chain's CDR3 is CASSLHLASSGNTIYF. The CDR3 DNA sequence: TGTGCCAGCAGCCTACACCTCGCCTCCTCTGGAAACACCATATATTTT.

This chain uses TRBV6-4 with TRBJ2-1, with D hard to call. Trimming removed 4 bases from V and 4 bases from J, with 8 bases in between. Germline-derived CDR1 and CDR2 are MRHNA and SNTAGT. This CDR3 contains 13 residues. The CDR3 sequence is CASSGARYNEQFF. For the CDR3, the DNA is TGTGCCAGCAGTGGGGCGCGGTACAATGAGCAGTTCTTC.

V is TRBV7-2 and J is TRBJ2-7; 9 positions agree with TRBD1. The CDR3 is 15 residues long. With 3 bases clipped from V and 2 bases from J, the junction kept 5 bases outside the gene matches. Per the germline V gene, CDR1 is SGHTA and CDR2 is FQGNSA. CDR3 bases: TGTGCCAGCAGCTTGAGGGACAGGGTTCCCTACGAGCAGTACTTC. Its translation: CASSLRDRVPYEQYF.

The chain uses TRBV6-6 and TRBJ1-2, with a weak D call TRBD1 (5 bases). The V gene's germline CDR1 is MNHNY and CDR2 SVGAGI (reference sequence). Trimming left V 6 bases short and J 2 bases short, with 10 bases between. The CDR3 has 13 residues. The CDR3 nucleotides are TGTGCCAGCAGCCGGGACGGAAACTATGGCTACACCTTC. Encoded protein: CASSRDGNYGYTF.

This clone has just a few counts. CDR3: CSVGGGGTGELFF. DNA of the CDR3: TGCAGCGTTGGGGGTGGGGGCACCGGGGAGCTGTTTTTT. The V and J genes are TRBV29-1 and TRBJ2-2; D is perhaps TRBD1 or TRBD2 (5 bases each). The length of the CDR3 is 13 residues. Germline CDR1 reads SQVTM; CDR2 reads ANQGSEA. V was trimmed by 4 bases and J by 4 bases, leaving 10 bases between them.

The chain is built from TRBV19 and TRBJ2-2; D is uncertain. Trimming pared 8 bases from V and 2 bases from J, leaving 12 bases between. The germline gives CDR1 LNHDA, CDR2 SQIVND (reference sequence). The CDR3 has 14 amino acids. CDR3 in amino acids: CASGLGPNTGELFF. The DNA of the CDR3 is TGTGCCAGTGGGTTAGGTCCTAACACCGGGGAGCTGTTTTTT.

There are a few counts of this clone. This chain's CDR3 is CASSLLGPGRNEQYF. For the CDR3, the DNA is TGTGCCAGCAGCTTATTGGGGCCCGGGAGGAACGAGCAGTACTTC. The chain combines TRBV7-9 with TRBJ2-7; TRBD2 matches 7 bases. Germline V gives CDR1 SEHNR, CDR2 FQNEAQ (reference sequence). This CDR3 is 15 amino acids long. Losses at the gene ends were 2 bases for V and 5 bases for J; bases not matched to a gene: 9.

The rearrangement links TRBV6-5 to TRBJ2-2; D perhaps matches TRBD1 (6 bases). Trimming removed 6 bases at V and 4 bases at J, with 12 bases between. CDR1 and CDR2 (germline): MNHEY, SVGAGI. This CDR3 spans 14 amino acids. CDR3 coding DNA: TGTGCCAGCAGGCTAGGACAGCTCACCGGGGAGCTGTTTTTT. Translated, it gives CASRLGQLTGELFF.

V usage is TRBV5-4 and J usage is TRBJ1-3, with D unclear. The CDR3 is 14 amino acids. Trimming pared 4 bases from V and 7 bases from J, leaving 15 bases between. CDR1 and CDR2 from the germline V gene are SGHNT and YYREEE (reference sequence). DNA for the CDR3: TGTGCCAGCAGCCCGCCTGGGGTGGGGAACACCATATATTTT. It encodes CASSPPGVGNTIYF.

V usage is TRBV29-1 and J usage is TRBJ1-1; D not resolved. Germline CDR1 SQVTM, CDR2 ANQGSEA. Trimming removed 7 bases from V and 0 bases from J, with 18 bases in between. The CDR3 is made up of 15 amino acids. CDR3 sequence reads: CSAGALHGMNTEAFF. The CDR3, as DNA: TGCAGCGCCGGCGCACTACATGGAATGAACACTGAAGCTTTCTTT.

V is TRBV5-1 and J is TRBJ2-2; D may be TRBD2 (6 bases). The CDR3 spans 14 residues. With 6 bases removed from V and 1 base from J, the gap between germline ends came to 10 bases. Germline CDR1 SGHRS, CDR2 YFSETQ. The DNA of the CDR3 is TGCGCCAGCAATGACGGGGGGAACACCGGGGAGCTGTTTTTT. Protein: CASNDGGNTGELFF.

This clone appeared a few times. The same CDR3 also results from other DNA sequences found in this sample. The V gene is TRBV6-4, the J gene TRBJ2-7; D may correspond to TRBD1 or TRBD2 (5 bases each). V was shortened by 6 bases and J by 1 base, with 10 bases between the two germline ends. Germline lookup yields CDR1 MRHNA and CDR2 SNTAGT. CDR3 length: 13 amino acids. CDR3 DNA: TGTGCCAGCAGGGGGGACCCATCCTACGAGCAGTACTTC. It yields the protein CASRGDPSYEQYF.

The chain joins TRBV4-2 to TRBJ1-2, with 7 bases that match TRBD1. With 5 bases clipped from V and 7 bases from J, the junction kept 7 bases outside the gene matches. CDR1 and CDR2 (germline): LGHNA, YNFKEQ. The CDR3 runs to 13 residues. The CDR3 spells CASSLTGSGGYTF. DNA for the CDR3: TGTGCCAGCAGCTTGACAGGGTCCGGTGGCTACACCTTC.